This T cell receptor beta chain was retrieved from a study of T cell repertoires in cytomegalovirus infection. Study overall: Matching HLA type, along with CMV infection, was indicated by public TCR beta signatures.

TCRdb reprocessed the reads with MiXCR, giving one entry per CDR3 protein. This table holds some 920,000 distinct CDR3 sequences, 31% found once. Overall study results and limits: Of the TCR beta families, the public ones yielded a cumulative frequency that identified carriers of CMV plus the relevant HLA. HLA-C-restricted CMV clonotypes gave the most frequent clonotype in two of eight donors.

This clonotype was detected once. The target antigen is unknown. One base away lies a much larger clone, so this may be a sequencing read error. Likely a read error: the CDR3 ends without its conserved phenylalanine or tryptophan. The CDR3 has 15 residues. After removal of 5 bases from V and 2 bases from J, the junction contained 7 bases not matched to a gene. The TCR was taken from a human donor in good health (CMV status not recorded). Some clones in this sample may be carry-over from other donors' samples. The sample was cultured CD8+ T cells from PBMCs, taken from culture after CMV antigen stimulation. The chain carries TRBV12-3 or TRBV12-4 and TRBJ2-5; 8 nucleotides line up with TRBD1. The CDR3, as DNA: TGTGCCAGCAGTCCCCGACAGGGGCTACAAGAGACCCAGTACTAC. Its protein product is CASSPRQGLQETQYY.